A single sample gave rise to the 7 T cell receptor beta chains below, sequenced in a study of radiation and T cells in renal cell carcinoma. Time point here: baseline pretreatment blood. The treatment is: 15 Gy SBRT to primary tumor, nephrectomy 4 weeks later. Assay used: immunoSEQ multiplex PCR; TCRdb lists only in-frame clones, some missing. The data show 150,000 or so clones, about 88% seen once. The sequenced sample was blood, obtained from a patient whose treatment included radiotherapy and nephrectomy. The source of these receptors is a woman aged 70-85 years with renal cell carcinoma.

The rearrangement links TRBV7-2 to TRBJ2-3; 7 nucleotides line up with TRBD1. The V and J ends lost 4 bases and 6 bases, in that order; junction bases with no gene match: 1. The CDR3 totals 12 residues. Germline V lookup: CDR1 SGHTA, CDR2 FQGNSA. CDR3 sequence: CASSSRGDTQYF. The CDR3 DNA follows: TGTGCCAGCAGCTCCAGGGGGGATACGCAGTATTTT.

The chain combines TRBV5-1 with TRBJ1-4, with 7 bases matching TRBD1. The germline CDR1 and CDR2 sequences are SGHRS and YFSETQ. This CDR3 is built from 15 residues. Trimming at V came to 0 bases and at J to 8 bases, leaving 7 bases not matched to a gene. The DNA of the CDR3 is TGCGCCAGCAGCTTGGTCGGGGACAGAAACGAAAAACTGTTTTTT. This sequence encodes CASSLVGDRNEKLFF.

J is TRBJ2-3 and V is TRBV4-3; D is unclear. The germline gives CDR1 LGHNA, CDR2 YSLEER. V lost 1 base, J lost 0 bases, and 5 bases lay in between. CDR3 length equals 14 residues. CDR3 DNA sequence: TGCGCCAGCAGCCAAGCCCAAAGCACAGATACGCAGTATTTT. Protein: CASSQAQSTDTQYF.

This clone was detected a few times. CDR3 protein: CANDRATEAFF. The CDR3 DNA sequence: TGTGCCAACGACAGGGCTACTGAAGCTTTCTTT. This chain uses TRBV19 with TRBJ1-1; 7 nucleotides match TRBD1. Looked up from germline, CDR1 is LNHDA and CDR2 is SQIVND (reference sequence). CDR3 length: 11 amino acids. The junction had 4 bases not matched to a gene; V was cut back by 10 bases and J by 5 bases. Combining the CDR3 with reference TRBV19 and TRBJ1-1 gives the whole variable domain DGGITQSPKYLFRKEGQNVTLSCEQNLNHDAMYWYRQDPGQGLRLIYYSQIVNDFQKGDIAEGYSVSREKKESFPLTVTSAQKNPTAFYLCANDRATEAFFGQGTRLTVV.

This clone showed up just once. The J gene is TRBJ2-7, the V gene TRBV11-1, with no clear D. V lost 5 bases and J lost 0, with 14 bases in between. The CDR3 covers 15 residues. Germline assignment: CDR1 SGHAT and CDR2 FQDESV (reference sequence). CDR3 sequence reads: CASSLRAAPSYEQYF. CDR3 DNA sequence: TGTGCCAGCAGCCTGAGAGCTGCTCCCTCCTACGAGCAGTACTTC.

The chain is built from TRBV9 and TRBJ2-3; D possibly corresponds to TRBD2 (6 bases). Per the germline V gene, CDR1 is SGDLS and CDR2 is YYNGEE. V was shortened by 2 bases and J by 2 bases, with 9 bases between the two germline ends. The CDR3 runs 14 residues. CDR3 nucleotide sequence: TGTGCCAGCAGCGTGGCGGGGTACACAGATACGCAGTATTTT. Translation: CASSVAGYTDTQYF.

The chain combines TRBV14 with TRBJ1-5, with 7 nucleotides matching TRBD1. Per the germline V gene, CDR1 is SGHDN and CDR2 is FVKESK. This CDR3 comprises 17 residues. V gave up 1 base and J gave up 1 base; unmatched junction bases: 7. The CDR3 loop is CASSQVGADRSNQPQHF. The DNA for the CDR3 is TGTGCCAGCAGCCAAGTGGGGGCGGACAGGAGCAATCAGCCCCAGCATTTT.